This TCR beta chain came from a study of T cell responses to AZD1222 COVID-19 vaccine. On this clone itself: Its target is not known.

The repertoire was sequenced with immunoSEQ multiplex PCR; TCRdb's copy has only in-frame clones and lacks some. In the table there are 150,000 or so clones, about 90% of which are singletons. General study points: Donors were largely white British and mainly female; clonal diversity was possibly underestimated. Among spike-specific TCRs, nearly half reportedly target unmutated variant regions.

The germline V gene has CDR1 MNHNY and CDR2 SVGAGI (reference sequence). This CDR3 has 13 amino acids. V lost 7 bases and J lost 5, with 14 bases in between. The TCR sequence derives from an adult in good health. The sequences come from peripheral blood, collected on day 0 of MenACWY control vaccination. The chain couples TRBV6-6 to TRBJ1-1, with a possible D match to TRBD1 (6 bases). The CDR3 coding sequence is TGTGCCAGCACCCGGACAGAGAGGACTGAAGCTTTCTTT. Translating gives CASTRTERTEAFF.